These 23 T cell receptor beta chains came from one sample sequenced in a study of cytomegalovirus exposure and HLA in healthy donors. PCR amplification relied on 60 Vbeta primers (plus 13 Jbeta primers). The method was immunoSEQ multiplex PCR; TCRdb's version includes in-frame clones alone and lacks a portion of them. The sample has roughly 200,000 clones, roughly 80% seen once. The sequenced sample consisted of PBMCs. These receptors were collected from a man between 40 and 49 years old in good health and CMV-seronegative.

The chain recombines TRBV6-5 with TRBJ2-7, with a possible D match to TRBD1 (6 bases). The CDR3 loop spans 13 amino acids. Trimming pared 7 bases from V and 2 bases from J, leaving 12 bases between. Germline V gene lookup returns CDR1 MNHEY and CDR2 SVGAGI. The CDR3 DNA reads TGTGCCAGCACCAAACAGGGAACCTACGAGCAGTACTTC. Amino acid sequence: CASTKQGTYEQYF.

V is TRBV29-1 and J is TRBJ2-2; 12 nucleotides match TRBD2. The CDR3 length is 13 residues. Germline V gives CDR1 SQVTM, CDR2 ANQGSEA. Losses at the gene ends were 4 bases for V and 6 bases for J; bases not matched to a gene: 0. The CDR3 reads CSVGTSGAGELFF. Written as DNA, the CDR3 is TGCAGCGTTGGGACTAGCGGGGCCGGGGAGCTGTTTTTT.

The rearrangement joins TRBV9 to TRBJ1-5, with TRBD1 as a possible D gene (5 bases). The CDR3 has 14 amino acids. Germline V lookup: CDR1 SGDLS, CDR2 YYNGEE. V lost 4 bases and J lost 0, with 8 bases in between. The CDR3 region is CASSPRDSNQPQHF. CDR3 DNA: TGTGCCAGCAGCCCCAGGGATAGCAATCAGCCCCAGCATTTT.

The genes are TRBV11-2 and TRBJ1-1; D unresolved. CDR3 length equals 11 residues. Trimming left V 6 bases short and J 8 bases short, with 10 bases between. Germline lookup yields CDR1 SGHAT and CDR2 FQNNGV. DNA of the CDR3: TGTGCCAGCAGTCGAACAGAAGAAGCTTTCTTT. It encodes CASSRTEEAFF.

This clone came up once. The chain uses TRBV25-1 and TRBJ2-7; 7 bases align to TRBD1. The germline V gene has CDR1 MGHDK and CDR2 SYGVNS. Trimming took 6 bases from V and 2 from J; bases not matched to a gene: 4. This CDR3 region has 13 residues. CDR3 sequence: CASRTQGPYEQYF. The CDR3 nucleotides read TGTGCCAGCAGGACACAGGGGCCCTACGAGCAGTACTTC.

For the CDR3, the DNA is TGCAGCGTTGAAGGGGACAGGCCCAGGGGAGAGACCCAGTACTTC. This translates into CSVEGDRPRGETQYF. J is TRBJ2-5 and V is TRBV29-1, with 8 bases aligning to TRBD1. This CDR3 is built from 15 residues. Germline V lookup: CDR1 SQVTM, CDR2 ANQGSEA. Trimming cost V 1 base and J 4 bases; bases outside gene matches: 8.

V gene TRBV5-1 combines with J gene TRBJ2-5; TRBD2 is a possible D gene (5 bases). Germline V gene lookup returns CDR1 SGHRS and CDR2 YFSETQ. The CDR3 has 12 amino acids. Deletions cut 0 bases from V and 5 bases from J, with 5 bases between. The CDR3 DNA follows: TGCGCCAGCAGCTTGGGGGAGGAGACCCAGTACTTC. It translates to CASSLGEETQYF.

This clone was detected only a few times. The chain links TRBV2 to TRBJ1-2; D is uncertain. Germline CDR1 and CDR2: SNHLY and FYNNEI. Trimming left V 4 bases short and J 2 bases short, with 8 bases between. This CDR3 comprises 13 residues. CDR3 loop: CASSVEGNYGYTF. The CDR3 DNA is TGTGCCAGCAGTGTGGAGGGAAACTATGGCTACACCTTC.

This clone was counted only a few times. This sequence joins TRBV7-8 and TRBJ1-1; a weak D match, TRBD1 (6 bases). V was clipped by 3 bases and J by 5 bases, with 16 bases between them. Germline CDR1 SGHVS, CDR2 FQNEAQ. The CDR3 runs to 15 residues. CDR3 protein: CASSFGQFKGTEAFF. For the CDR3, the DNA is TGTGCCAGCAGCTTCGGACAGTTCAAGGGTACTGAAGCTTTCTTT.

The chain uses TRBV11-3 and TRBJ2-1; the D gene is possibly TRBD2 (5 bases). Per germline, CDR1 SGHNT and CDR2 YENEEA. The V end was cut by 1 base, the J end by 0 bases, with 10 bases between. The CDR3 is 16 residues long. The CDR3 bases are TGTGCCAGCAGCTTAGCGGAGCGGAGCTCCTACAATGAGCAGTTCTTC. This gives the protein CASSLAERSSYNEQFF. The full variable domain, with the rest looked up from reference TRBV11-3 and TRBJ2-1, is EAGVVQSPRYKIIEKKQPVAFWCNPISGHNTLYWYLQNLGQGPELLIRYENEEAVDDSQLPKDRFSAERLKGVDSTLKIQPAELGDSAVYLCASSLAERSSYNEQFFGPGTRLTVL.

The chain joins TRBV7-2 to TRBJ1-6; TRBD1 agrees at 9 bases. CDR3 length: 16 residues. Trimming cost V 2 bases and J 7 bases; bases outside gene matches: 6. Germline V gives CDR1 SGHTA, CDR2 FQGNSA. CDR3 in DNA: TGTGCCAGCAGCTTATTCTTTGGGACAGGGAATTCACCCCTCCACTTT. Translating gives CASSLFFGTGNSPLHF.

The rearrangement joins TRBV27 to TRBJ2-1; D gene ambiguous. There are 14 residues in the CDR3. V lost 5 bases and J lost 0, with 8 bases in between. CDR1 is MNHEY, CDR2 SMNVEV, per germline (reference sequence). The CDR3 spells CASSRRGSYNEQFF. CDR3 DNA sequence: TGTGCCAGCAGTCGCAGAGGCTCCTACAATGAGCAGTTCTTC.

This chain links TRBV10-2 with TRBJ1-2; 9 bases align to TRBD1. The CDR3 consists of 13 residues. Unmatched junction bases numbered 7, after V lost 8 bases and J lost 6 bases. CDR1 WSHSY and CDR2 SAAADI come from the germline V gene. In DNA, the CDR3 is TGCGCCAGCGCCGCGGACAGGGGTGATGGCTACACCTTC. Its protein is CASAADRGDGYTF.

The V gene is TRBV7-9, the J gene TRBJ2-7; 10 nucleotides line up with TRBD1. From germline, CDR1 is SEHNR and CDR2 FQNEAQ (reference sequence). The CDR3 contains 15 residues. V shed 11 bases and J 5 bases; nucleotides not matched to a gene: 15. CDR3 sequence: CAGESGTGVFHEQYF. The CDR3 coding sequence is TGTGCCGGAGAGAGTGGGACAGGGGTTTTCCACGAGCAGTACTTC.

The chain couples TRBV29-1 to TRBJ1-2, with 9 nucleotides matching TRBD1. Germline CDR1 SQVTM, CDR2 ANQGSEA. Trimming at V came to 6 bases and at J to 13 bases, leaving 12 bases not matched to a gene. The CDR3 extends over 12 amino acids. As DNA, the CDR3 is TGCAGCGTCCCTCCGGGACAGGGTACAGCCACCTTC. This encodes CSVPPGQGTATF.

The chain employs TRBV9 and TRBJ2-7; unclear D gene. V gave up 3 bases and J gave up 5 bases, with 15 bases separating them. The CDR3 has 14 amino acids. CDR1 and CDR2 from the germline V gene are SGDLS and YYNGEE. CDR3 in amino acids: CASSAFDLGDEQYF. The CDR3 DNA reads TGTGCCAGCAGCGCCTTCGATCTGGGCGACGAGCAGTACTTC.

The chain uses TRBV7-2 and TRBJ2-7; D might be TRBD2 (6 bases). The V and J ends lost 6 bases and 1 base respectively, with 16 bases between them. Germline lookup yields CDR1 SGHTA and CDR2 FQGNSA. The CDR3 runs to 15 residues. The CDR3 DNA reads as TGTGCCAGCAGTTTCGGGGGAGCCTTATCCTACGAGCAGTACTTC. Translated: CASSFGGALSYEQYF.

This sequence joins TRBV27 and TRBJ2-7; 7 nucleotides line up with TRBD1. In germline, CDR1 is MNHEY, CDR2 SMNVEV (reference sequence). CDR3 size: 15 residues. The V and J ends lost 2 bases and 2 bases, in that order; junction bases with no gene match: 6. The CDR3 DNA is TGTGCCAGCAGTTTACACCGGGACAGCCCCTACGAGCAGTACTTC. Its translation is CASSLHRDSPYEQYF.

CDR3 amino acids: CASSQDALRGTYNEQFF. DNA for the CDR3: TGCGCCAGCAGCCAAGACGCTCTTAGGGGAACCTACAATGAGCAGTTCTTC. The rearrangement links TRBV4-3 to TRBJ2-1; possibly TRBD1 for D (5 bases). Germline V gene data show CDR1 as LGHNA and CDR2 as YSLEER. With 0 bases removed from V and 2 bases from J, the gap between germline ends came to 14 bases. The CDR3 has 17 amino acids.

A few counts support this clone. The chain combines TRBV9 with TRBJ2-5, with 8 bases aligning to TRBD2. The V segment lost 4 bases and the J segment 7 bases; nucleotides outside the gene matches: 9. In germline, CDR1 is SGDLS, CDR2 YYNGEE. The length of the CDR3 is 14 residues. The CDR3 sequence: CASSPGTSVRTQYF. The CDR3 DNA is TGTGCCAGCAGCCCCGGGACTAGTGTAAGGACCCAGTACTTC.

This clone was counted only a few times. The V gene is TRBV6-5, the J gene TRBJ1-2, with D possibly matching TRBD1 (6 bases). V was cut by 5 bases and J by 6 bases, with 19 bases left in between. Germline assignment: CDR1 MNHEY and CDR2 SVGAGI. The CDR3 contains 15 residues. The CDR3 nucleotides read TGTGCCAGCAGTCGCTCCTCCGGGGGGCCGAATGGCTACACCTTC. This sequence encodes CASSRSSGGPNGYTF.

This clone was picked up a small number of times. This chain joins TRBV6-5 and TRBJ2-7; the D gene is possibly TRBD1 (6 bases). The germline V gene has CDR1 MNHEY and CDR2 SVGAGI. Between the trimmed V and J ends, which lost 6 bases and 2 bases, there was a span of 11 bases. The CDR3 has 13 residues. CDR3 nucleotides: TGTGCCAGCAGGGGAACAGGGACCTACGAGCAGTACTTC. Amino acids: CASRGTGTYEQYF.

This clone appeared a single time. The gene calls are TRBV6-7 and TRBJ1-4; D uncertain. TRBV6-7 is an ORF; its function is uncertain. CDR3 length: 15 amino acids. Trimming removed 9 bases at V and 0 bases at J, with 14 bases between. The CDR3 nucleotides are TGTGCCAGGGGAGGAGGGAACGCAACTAATGAAAAACTGTTTTTT. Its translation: CARGGGNATNEKLFF.